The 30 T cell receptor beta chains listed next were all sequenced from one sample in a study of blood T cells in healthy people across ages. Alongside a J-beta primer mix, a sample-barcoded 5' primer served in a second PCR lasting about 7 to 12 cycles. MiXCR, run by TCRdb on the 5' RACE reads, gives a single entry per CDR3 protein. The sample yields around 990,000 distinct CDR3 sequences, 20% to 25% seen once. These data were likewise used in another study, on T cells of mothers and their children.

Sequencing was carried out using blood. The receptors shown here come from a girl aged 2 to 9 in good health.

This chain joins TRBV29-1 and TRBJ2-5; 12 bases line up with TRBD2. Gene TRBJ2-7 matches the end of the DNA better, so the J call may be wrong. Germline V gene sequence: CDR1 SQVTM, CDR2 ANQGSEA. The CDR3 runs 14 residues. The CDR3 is CSTSGRSNTYEQYF. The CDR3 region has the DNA TGCAGCACTAGCGGGAGGTCGAATACCTACGAGCAGTACTTC.

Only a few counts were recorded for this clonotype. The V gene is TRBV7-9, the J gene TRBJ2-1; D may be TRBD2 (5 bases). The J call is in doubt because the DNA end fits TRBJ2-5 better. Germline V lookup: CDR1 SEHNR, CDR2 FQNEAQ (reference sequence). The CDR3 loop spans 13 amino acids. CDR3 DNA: TGTGCCAGCAGGAACGGGAACGGGGAGACCCAGTACTTC. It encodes CASRNGNGETQYF.

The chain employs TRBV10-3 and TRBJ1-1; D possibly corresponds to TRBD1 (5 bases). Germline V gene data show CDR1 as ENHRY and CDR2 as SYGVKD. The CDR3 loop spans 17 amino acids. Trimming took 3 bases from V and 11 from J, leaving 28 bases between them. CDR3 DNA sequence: TGTGCCATCAGTGATTTCGGGGCAGTAAAAGGATCTGTGGGGGCTTTCTTT. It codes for CAISDFGAVKGSVGAFF.

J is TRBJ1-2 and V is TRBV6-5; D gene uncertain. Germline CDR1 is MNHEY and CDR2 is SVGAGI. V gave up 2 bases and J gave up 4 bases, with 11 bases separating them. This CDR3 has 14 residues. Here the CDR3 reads CASSYAGELYGYTF. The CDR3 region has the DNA TGTGCCAGCAGTTACGCTGGGGAACTCTATGGCTACACCTTC.

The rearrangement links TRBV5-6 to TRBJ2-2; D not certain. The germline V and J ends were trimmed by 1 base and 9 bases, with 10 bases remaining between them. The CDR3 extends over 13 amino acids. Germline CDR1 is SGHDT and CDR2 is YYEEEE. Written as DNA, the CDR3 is TGTGCCAGCAGCTTGTCGAGTAACTGGGAGCTGTTTTTT. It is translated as CASSLSSNWELFF.

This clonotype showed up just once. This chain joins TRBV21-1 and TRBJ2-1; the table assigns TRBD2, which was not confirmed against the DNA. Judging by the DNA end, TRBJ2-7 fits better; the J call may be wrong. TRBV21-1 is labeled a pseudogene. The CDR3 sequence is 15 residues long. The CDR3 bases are TGTGCCAGCAGCTCGGGCCCTCAGGAGTCCTACGAGCAGTACTTC. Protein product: CASSSGPQESYEQYF.

CDR3 loop: CASSPLEGSTNYGYTF. In DNA, the CDR3 is TGTGCCAGCAGTCCACTCGAAGGCTCCACAAACTATGGCTACACCTTC. V is TRBV7-9 and J is TRBJ1-2; D is ambiguous. The V end was cut by 6 bases, the J end by 2 bases, with 19 bases between. This CDR3 spans 16 amino acids. CDR1 is SEHNR, CDR2 FQNEAQ, per germline (reference sequence).

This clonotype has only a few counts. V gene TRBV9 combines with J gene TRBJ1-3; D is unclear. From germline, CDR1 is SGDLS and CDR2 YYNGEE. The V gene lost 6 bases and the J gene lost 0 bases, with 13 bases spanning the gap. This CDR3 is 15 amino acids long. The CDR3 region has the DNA TGTGCCAGCACCGAGGACGCGTACTCTGGAAACACCATATATTTT. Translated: CASTEDAYSGNTIYF.

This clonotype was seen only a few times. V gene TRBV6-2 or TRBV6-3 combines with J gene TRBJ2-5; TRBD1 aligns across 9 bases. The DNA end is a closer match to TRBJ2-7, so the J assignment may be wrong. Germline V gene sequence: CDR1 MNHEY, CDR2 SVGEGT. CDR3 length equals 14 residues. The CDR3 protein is CASSGTGLSYEQYF. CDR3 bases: TGTGCCAGCAGCGGGACAGGGTTGTCCTACGAGCAGTACTTC.

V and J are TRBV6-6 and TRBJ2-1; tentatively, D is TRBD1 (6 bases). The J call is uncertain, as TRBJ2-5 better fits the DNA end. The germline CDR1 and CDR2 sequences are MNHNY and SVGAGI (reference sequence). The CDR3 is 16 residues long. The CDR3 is CASSYRARGAPETQYF. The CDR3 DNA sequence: TGTGCCAGCAGTTACCGGGCCAGGGGAGCCCCAGAGACCCAGTACTTC.

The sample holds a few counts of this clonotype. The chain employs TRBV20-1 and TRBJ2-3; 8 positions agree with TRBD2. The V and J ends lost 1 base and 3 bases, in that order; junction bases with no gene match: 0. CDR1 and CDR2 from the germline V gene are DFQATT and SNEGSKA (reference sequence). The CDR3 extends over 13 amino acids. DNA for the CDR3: TGCAGTGCTAGAGGCGGGGGGACAGATACGCAGTATTTT. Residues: CSARGGGTDTQYF.

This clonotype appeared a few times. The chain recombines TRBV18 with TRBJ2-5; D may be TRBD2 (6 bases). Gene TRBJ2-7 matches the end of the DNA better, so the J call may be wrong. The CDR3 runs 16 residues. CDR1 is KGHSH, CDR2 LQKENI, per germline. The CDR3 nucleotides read TGTGCCAGCTCACCACCGGAGGGCCTCCTCTCCTACGAGCAGTACTTC. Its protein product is CASSPPEGLLSYEQYF.

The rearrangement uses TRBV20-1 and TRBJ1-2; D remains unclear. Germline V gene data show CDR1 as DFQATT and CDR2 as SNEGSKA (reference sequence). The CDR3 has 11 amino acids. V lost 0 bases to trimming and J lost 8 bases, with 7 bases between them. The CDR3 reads CSAREGFGYTF. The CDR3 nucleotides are TGCAGTGCTAGAGAGGGATTCGGCTACACCTTC.

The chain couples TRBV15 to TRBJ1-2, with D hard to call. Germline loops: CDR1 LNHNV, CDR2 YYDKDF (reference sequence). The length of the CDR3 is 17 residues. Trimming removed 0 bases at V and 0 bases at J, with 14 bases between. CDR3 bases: TGTGCCACCAGCAGAGATCGGTCGGGCAGAGCTAACTATGGCTACACCTTC. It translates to CATSRDRSGRANYGYTF. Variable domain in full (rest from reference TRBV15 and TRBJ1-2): DAMVIQNPRYQVTQFGKPVTLSCSQTLNHNVMYWYQQKSSQAPKLLFHYYDKDFNNEADTPDNFQSRRPNTSFCFLDIRSPGLGDTAMYLCATSRDRSGRANYGYTFGSGTRLTVV.

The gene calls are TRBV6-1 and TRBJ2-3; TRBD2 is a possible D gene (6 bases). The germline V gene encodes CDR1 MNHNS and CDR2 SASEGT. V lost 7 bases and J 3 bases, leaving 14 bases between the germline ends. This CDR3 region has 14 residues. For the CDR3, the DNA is TGTGCCAGCACGGGGGTAGTACCAACAGATACGCAGTATTTT. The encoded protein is CASTGVVPTDTQYF.

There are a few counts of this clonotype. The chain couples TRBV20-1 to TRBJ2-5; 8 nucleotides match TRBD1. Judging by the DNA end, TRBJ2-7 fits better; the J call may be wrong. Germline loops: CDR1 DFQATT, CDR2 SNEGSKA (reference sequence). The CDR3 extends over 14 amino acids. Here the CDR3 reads CSAPGQGKTYEQYF. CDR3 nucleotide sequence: TGCAGTGCGCCTGGACAGGGAAAAACCTACGAGCAGTACTTC.

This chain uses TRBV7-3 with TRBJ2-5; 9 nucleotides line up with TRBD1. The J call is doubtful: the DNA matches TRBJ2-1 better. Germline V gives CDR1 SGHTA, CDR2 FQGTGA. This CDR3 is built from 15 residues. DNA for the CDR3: TGTGCCAGCAGCCTGGGACAGGGAAGACTCAATGAGCAGTTCTTC. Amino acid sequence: CASSLGQGRLNEQFF.

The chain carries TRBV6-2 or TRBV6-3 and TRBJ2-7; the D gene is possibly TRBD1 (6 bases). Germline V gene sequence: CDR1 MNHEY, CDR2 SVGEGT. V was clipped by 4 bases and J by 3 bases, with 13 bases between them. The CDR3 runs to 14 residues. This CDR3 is CASSLPGGIYEQYF. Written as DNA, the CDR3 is TGTGCCAGCAGTTTGCCTGGGGGCATCTACGAGCAGTACTTC.

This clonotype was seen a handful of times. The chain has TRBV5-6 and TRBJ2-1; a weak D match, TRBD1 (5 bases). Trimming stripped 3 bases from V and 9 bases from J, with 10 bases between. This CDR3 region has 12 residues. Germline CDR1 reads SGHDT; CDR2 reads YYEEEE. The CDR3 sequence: CASSSQGFEQFF. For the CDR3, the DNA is TGTGCCAGCAGCTCGCAGGGATTTGAGCAGTTCTTC.

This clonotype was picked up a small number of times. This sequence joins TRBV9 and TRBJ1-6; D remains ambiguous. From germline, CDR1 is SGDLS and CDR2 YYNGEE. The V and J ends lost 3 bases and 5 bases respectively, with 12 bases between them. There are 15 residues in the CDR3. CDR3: CASSADYFHNSPLHF. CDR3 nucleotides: TGTGCCAGCAGCGCCGACTACTTTCATAATTCACCCCTCCACTTT.

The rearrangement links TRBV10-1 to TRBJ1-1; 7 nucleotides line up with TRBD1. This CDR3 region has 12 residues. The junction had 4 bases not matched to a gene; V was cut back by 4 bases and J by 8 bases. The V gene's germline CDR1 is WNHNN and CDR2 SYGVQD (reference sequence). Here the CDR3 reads CASSGGTEEAFF. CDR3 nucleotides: TGCGCCAGCAGTGGTGGGACAGAGGAAGCTTTCTTT.

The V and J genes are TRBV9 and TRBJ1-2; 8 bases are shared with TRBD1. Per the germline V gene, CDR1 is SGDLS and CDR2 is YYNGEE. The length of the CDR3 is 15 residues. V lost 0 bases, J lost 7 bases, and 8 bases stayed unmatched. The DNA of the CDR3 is TGTGCCAGCAGCGTAGAGGGGCAGGGGGCCCTTGGCTACACCTTC. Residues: CASSVEGQGALGYTF.

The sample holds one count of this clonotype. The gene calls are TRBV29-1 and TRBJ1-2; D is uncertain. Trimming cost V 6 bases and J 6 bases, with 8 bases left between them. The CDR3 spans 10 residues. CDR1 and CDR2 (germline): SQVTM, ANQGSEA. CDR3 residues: CSVDGDGYTF. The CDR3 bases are TGCAGCGTGGATGGGGATGGCTACACCTTC.

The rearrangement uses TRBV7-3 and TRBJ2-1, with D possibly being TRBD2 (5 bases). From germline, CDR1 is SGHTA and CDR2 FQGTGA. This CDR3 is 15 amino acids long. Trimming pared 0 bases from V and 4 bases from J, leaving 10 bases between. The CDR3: CASSLTSREYNEQFF. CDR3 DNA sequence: TGTGCCAGCAGCTTAACTTCAAGGGAGTACAATGAGCAGTTCTTC. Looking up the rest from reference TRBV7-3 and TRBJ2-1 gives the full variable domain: GAGVSQTPSNKVTEKGKYVELRCDPISGHTALYWYRQSLGQGPEFLIYFQGTGAADDSGLPNDRFFAVRPEGSVSTLKIQRTERGDSAVYLCASSLTSREYNEQFFGPGTRLTVL.

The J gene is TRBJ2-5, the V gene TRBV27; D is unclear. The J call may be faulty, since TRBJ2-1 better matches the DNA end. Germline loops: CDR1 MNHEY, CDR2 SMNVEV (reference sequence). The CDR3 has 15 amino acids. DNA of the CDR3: TGTGCCAGCAGTTTATCGCCCGTGGCAAACAATGAGCAGTTCTTC. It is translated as CASSLSPVANNEQFF.

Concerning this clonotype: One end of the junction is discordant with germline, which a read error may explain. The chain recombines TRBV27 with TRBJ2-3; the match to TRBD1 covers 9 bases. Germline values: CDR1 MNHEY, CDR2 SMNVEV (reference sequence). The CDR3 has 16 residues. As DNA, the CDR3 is TGTGCCAGCAGCCCAACCGGGACAGGGATCACAGATACGCGGTATTTT. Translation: CASSPTGTGITDTRYF.

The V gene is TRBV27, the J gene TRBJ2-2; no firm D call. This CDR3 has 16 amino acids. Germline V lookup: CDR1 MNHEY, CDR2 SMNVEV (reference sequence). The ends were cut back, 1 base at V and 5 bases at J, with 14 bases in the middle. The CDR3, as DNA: TGTGCCAGCAGTTTATGGGAAACCTATGGAACCGGGGAGCTGTTTTTT. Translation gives CASSLWETYGTGELFF.

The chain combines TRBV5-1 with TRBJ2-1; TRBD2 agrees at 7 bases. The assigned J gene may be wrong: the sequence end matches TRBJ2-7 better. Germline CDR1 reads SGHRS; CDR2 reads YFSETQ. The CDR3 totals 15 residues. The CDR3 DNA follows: TGCGCCAGCAGCTTCCGGGGGGACGGGGGCTACGAGCAGTACTTC. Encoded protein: CASSFRGDGGYEQYF.

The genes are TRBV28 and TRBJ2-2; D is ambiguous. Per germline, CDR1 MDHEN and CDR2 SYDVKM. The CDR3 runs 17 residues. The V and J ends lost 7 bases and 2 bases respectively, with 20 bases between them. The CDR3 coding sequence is TGTGCCAGCAACCCCTTCCCGCAGGCACTAAACACCGGGGAGCTGTTTTTT. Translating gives CASNPFPQALNTGELFF.

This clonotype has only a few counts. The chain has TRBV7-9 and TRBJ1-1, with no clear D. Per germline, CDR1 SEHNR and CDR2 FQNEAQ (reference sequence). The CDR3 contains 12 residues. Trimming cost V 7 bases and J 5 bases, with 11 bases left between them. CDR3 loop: CASTQSWTEAFF. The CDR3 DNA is TGTGCCAGCACCCAAAGCTGGACTGAAGCTTTCTTT. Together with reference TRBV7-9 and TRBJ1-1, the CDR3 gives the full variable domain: DTGVSQNPRHKITKRGQNVTFRCDPISEHNRLYWYRQTLGQGPEFLTYFQNEAQLEKSRLLSDRFSAERPKGSFSTLEIQRTEQGDSAMYLCASTQSWTEAFFGQGTRLTVV.